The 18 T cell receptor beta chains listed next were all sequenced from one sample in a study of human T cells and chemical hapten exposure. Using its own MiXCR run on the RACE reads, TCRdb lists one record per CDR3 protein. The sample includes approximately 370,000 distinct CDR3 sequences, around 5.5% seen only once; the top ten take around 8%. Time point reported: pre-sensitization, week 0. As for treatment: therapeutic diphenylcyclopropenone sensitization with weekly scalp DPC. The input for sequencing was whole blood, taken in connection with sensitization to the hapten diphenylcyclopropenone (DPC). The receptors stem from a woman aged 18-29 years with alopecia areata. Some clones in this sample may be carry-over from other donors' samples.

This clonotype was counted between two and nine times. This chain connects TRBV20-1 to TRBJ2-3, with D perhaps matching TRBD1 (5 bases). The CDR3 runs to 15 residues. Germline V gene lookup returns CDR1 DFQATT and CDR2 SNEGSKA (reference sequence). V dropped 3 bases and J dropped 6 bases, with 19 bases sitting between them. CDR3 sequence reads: CSASKAGHRPDTQYF. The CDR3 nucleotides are TGCAGTGCTAGTAAGGCAGGGCACCGTCCGGATACGCAGTATTTT.

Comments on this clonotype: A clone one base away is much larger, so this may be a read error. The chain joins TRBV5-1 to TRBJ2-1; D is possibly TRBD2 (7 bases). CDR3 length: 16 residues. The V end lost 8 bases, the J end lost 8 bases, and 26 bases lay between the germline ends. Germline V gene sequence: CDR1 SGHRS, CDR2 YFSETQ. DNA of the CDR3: TGCGCCAGTCGACCTGGGGGCGGGGGACCACAGGATGAGCAGTTCTTC. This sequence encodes CASRPGGGGPQDEQFF.

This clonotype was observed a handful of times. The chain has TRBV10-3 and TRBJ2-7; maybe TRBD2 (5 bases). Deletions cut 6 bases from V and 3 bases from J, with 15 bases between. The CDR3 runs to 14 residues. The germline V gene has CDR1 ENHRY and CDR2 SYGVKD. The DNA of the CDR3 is TGTGCCATCAGGGACTTAGAACGTGTCTACGAGCAGTACTTC. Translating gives CAIRDLERVYEQYF.

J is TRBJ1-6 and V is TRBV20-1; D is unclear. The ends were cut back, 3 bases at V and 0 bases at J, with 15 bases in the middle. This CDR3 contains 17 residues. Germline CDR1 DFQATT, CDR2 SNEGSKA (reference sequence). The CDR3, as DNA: TGCAGTGCTAGGGGCGGACGGATGAGCTCCTATAATTCACCCCTCCACTTT. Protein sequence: CSARGGRMSSYNSPLHF.

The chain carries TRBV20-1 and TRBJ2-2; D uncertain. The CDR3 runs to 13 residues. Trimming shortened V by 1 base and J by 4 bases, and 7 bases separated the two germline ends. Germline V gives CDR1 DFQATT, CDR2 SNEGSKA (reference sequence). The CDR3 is CSARVRLTGELFF. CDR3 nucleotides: TGCAGTGCTAGAGTTAGACTCACCGGGGAGCTGTTTTTT.

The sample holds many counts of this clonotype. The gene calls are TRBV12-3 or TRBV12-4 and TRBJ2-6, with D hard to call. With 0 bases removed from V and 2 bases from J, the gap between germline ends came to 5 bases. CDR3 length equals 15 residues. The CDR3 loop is CASSLAQAGANVLTF. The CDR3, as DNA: TGTGCCAGCAGTTTAGCGCAGGCTGGGGCCAACGTCCTGACTTTC.

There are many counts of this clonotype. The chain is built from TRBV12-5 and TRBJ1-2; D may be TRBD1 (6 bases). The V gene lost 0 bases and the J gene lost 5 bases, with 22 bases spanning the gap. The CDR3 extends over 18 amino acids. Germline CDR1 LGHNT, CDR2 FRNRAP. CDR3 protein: CASGLVLGGPKPLYGYTF. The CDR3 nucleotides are TGTGCTAGTGGTTTGGTACTCGGGGGGCCTAAGCCTTTATATGGCTACACCTTC.

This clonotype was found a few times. CDR3: CASSLVLGQGSYEQYF. CDR3 coding DNA: TGTGCCAGCAGCTTAGTCCTCGGACAGGGGAGCTACGAGCAGTACTTC. The J gene is TRBJ2-7, the V gene TRBV7-9, with TRBD1 matching 9 bases. The CDR3 contains 16 residues. J lost 3 bases, V lost 1 base, and 7 bases had no gene match. Per germline, CDR1 SEHNR and CDR2 FQNEAQ (reference sequence).

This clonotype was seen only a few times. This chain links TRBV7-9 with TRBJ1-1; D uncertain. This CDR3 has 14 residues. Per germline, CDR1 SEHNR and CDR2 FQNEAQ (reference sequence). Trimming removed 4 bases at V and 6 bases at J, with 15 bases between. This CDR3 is CASSSPYSDPEAFF. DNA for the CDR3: TGTGCCAGCAGCTCTCCATACTCGGATCCTGAAGCTTTCTTT.

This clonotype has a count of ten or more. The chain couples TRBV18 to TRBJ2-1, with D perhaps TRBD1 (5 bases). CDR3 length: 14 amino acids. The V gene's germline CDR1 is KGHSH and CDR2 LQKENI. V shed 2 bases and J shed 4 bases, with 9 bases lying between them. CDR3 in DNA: TGTGCCAGCTCACCAACAGGTTTTTACAATGAGCAGTTCTTC. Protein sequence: CASSPTGFYNEQFF.

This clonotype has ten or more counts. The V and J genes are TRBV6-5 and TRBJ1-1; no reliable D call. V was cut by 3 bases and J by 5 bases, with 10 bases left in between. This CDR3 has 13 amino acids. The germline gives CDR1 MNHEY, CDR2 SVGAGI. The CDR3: CASSYGLGTEAFF. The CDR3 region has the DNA TGTGCCAGCAGTTATGGGTTGGGGACTGAAGCTTTCTTT.

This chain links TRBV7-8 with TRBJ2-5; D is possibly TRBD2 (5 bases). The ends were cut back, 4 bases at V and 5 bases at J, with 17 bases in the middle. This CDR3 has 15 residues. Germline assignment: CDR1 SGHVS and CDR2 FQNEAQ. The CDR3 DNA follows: TGTGCCAGCAGCTCGGAGAGGGCTGAGGCGGAGACCCAGTACTTC. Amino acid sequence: CASSSERAEAETQYF.

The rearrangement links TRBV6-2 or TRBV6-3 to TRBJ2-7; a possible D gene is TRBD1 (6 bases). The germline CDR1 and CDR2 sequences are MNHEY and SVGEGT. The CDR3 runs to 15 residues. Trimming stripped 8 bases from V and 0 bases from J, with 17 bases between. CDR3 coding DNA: TGTGCCAGCGGTTCCTGGGGGCGATTCTCCTACGAGCAGTACTTC. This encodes CASGSWGRFSYEQYF.

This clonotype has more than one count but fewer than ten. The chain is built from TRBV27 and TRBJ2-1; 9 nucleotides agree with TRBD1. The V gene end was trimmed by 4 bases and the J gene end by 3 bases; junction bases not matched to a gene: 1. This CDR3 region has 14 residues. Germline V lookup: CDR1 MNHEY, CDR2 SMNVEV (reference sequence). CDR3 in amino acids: CASSWTGDYNEQFF. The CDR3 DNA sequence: TGTGCCAGCAGTTGGACAGGGGACTACAATGAGCAGTTCTTC.

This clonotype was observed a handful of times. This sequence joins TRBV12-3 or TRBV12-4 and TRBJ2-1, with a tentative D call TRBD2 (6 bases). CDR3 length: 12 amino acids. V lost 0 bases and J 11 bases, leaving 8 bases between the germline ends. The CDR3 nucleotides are TGTGCCAGCAGTTTAGCCGGGGGTCAGCAGTTCTTC. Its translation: CASSLAGGQQFF.

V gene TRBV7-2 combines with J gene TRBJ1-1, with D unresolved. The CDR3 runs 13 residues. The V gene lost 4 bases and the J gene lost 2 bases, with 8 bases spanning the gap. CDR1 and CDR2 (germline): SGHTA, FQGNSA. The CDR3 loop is CASSYLSNTEAFF. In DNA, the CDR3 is TGTGCCAGCAGCTATCTCTCAAACACTGAAGCTTTCTTT.

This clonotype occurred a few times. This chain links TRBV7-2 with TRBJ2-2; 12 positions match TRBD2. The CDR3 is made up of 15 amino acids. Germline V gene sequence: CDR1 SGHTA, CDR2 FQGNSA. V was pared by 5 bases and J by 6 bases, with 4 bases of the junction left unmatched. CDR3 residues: CASSLWTSGAGELFF. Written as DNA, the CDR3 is TGTGCCAGCAGCCTCTGGACTAGCGGGGCCGGGGAGCTGTTTTTT.

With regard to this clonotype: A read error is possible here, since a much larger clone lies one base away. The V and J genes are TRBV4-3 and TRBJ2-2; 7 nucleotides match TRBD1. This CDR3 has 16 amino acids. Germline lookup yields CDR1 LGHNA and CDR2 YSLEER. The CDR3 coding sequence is TGCGCCAGCAGCCAAGATACAGGGGCGAACACCGGGGAGCTGATTTTT. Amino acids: CASSQDTGANTGELIF.